The 4 T cell receptor beta chains below were found in one sample sequenced in a study of cytomegalovirus exposure and HLA in healthy donors. PCR was performed using 60 Vbeta and 13 Jbeta primers. Profiled with immunoSEQ multiplex PCR; TCRdb holds only in-frame clones, not every one. The table lists 100,000 to 150,000 clones, 65% to 75% of them singletons. Sequenced material: PBMCs. Receptors were obtained from a man aged 40-49 years in good health and CMV-seropositive.

The chain employs TRBV6-5 and TRBJ1-2, with 7 bases lining up with TRBD1. The CDR3 is made up of 14 amino acids. CDR1 and CDR2 from the germline V gene are MNHEY and SVGAGI. V was pared by 5 bases and J by 8 bases, with 11 bases of the junction left unmatched. CDR3 nucleotides: TGTGCCAGCAGTACAGGGCAGGGGGGCCGCGGCTACACCTTC. It encodes CASSTGQGGRGYTF.

The V call is TRBV11-2, the J call TRBJ2-1; D remains ambiguous. Trimming left V 0 bases short and J 0 bases short, with 9 bases between. Germline assignment: CDR1 SGHAT and CDR2 FQNNGV. CDR3 length: 16 amino acids. The CDR3 DNA follows: TGTGCCAGCAGCTTAGATCTCCTCAGCTCCTACAATGAGCAGTTCTTC. Its protein product is CASSLDLLSSYNEQFF.

The chain uses TRBV28 and TRBJ1-2; no firm D call. The CDR3 length is 13 residues. Germline V gives CDR1 MDHEN, CDR2 SYDVKM. Between the trimmed V and J ends, which lost 7 bases and 2 bases, there was a span of 11 bases. As DNA, the CDR3 is TGTGCCAGCACCCCCTCTCAGAACTATGGCTACACCTTC. Translation gives CASTPSQNYGYTF.

The V gene is TRBV6-5, the J gene TRBJ2-7; D is possibly TRBD1 (5 bases). Trimming removed 1 base at V and 3 bases at J, with 13 bases between. CDR1 is MNHEY and CDR2 is SVGAGI in the germline V gene. The CDR3 contains 15 residues. The CDR3 DNA follows: TGTGCCAGCAGTTACTTCGCAGGGATCGACTACGAGCAGTACTTC. Amino acids: CASSYFAGIDYEQYF.